This T cell receptor beta chain was obtained from a study of Ad26.COV2.S vaccination and SARS-CoV-2 variants. Study in general: Ad26.COV2.S arm of COV1001 included the donor. Study-level findings and limits: Post-vaccination breadth of spike-specific CD8+ and CD4+ T cell responses was reportedly substantial.

Trimming removed 6 bases at V and 14 bases at J, with 14 bases between. CDR1 is MNHEY and CDR2 is SVGEGT in the germline V gene. CDR3 length equals 11 residues. As for treatment: roughly 20 received Ad26.COV2.S at low or high dose, single or two shots; about 5 received placebo; per-sample allocation not given. Specimen acquisition occurred on day 63 following the initial vaccine or placebo injection. The table came from immunoSEQ multiplex PCR; TCRdb's copy has only in-frame clones and leaves some out. This table holds more than 300,000 clones, about 82% found once. As to this clone: What it binds is unknown.

The material sequenced was peripheral blood, taken in a trial of Ad26.COV2.S vaccine versus placebo. The clonotype comes from a person between 18 and 65 years old who received the Ad26.COV2.S COVID-19 vaccine or a placebo. The chain employs TRBV6-2 or TRBV6-3 and TRBJ1-5, with a tentative D call TRBD1 (6 bases). The CDR3 sequence is CASSHTGHEHF. In DNA form, the CDR3 reads TGTGCCAGCAGCCATACGGGACATGAGCATTTT.